Below, 15 T cell receptor beta chains from the same sample are listed, as sequenced in a study of beta chain features in type 1 diabetes. The whole isolated RNA underwent reverse transcription, so sequencing captured expressed TCRB transcripts. Profiled with immunoSEQ multiplex PCR; TCRdb holds only in-frame clones, not every one. The data contain fewer than 350,000 clones, 15% of them seen just once; the ten biggest clones take up roughly 0.015%. The antigens of these receptors remain unknown. Study-wide results and limits: Shortening that was moderate but significant affected the TCRB CDR3s of Type 1 diabetes patients in all four CD4+ subsets.

Sequencing was carried out using naive CD4+ T cells from blood. Source of these receptors: a man between 18 and 35 years old with type 1 diabetes.

A few counts support this clone. The rearrangement links TRBV7-9 to TRBJ1-2; the match to TRBD1 covers 9 bases. The junction had 9 bases not matched to a gene; V was cut back by 2 bases and J by 5 bases. The CDR3 is 16 amino acids. Germline V gene sequence: CDR1 SEHNR, CDR2 FQNEAQ (reference sequence). CDR3 in DNA: TGTGCCAGCAGCTTATGGTTACCCGGGACAGGGTATGGCTACACCTTC. Protein product: CASSLWLPGTGYGYTF.

V and J are TRBV11-2 and TRBJ2-5; D may be TRBD1 (6 bases). This CDR3 has 18 amino acids. The germline CDR1 and CDR2 sequences are SGHAT and FQNNGV. Trimming removed 5 bases at V and 5 bases at J, with 27 bases between. Here the CDR3 DNA reads TGTGCCAGCAGCACCACGACCCCGGAGCCAGGGGTCGGGGAGACCCAGTACTTC. Protein sequence: CASSTTTPEPGVGETQYF.

The CDR3 loop is CASSIRTGGTGELFF. In nucleotides, the CDR3 is TGCGCCAGCAGCATACGGACAGGGGGCACCGGGGAGCTGTTTTTT. The rearrangement uses TRBV5-1 and TRBJ2-2; 10 positions match TRBD1. Germline loops: CDR1 SGHRS, CDR2 YFSETQ. After removal of 4 bases from V and 4 bases from J, the junction contained 4 bases not matched to a gene. There are 15 residues in the CDR3.

The V gene is TRBV5-1, the J gene TRBJ2-5; 8 nucleotides line up with TRBD2. V lost 4 bases to trimming and J lost 2 bases; unmatched junction nucleotides: 10. This CDR3 comprises 16 residues. Germline lookup yields CDR1 SGHRS and CDR2 YFSETQ. CDR3 in amino acids: CASSLRPGGGQETQYF. CDR3 coding DNA: TGCGCCAGCAGCCTCCGTCCGGGAGGGGGTCAAGAGACCCAGTACTTC. Looking up the rest from reference TRBV5-1 and TRBJ2-5 gives the full variable domain: KAGVTQTPRYLIKTRGQQVTLSCSPISGHRSVSWYQQTPGQGLQFLFEYFSETQRNKGNFPGRFSGRQFSNSRSEMNVSTLELGDSALYLCASSLRPGGGQETQYFGPGTRLLVL.

The J gene is TRBJ1-5, the V gene TRBV1; the D segment call TRBD1 is taken from the table without a DNA check. TRBV1 is noted as a pseudogene. The CDR3 loop spans 17 amino acids. The CDR3 DNA reads as TGCACCAGCAGCCACACTCCGGGACAGCTATACAATCAGCCCCAGCATTTT. It encodes CTSSHTPGQLYNQPQHF.

This chain joins TRBV29-1 and TRBJ1-1; D remains ambiguous. CDR1 and CDR2 from the germline V gene are SQVTM and ANQGSEA. The CDR3 covers 12 residues. Trimming shortened V by 6 bases and J by 1 base, and 9 bases separated the two germline ends. The CDR3 here is CSVKIRNTEAFF. The DNA for the CDR3 is TGCAGCGTAAAAATTCGGAACACTGAAGCTTTCTTT.

The chain joins TRBV2 to TRBJ2-7; 10 bases match TRBD2. This CDR3 has 12 residues. CDR1 and CDR2 (germline): SNHLY, FYNNEI. The V segment lost 7 bases and the J segment 7 bases; nucleotides outside the gene matches: 4. CDR3 in DNA: TGTGCCAGCACTAGCGGGAGCAAAGAGCAGTACTTC. Residues: CASTSGSKEQYF. The whole variable domain, remainder taken from reference TRBV2 and TRBJ2-7, is EPEVTQTPSHQVTQMGQEVILRCVPISNHLYFYWYRQILGQKVEFLVSFYNNEISEKSEIFDDQFSVERPDGSNFTLKIRSTKLEDSAMYFCASTSGSKEQYFGPGTRLTVT.

Concerning this clone: One end of the junction does not line up with germline, which may come from a read error. The chain joins TRBV7-9 to TRBJ2-7, with TRBD2 matching over 12 bases. The germline V gene encodes CDR1 SEHNR and CDR2 FQNEAQ (reference sequence). This CDR3 is built from 15 residues. This CDR3 reads CASSLARTSGVKQNF. CDR3 in DNA: TGTGCCAGCAGCTTAGCGCGGACTAGCGGGGTAAAACAGAACTTC. Based on the CDR3 plus reference TRBV7-9 and TRBJ2-7, the full variable domain is DTGVSQNPRHKITKRGQNVTFRCDPISEHNRLYWYRQTLGQGPEFLTYFQNEAQLEKSRLLSDRFSAERPKGSFSTLEIQRTEQGDSAMYLCASSLARTSGVKQNFGPGTRLTVT.

The V and J genes are TRBV7-2 and TRBJ2-1; D is unresolved. The ends were cut back, 3 bases at V and 2 bases at J, with 5 bases in the middle. The germline gives CDR1 SGHTA, CDR2 FQGNSA. The CDR3 contains 13 residues. The CDR3 reads CASSLGPYNEQFF. CDR3 coding DNA: TGTGCCAGCAGCTTGGGCCCCTACAATGAGCAGTTCTTC.

Concerning this clone: Other DNA sequences from this sample encode an identical CDR3 as well. This chain joins TRBV29-1 and TRBJ1-1; D not resolved. Trimming shortened V by 4 bases and J by 0 bases, and 9 bases separated the two germline ends. The CDR3 consists of 13 residues. Germline V CDR1 and CDR2: SQVTM, ANQGSEA. The chain's CDR3 is CSVGGLMNTEAFF. The CDR3 DNA reads as TGCAGCGTTGGTGGCTTAATGAACACTGAAGCTTTCTTT.

This clone was counted a few times. The CDR3 DNA sequence: TGTGCCAGCAGTTTCGGGACTTTCCAGGAGTACTTC. Encoded protein: CASSFGTFQEYF. The chain is built from TRBV28 and TRBJ2-7, with a weak D call TRBD2 (6 bases). Germline CDR1 is MDHEN and CDR2 is SYDVKM. The CDR3 is made up of 12 amino acids. Trimming took 3 bases from V and 11 from J, leaving 14 bases between them. Together with reference TRBV28 and TRBJ2-7, the CDR3 gives the full variable domain: DVKVTQSSRYLVKRTGEKVFLECVQDMDHENMFWYRQDPGLGLRLIYFSYDVKMKEKGDIPEGYSVSREKKERFSLILESASTNQTSMYLCASSFGTFQEYFGPGTRLTVT.

This clone was counted only a few times. The rearrangement joins TRBV9 to TRBJ1-4; the D gene is possibly TRBD1 (6 bases). CDR3 size: 15 residues. The germline gives CDR1 SGDLS, CDR2 YYNGEE. V gave up 4 bases and J gave up 4 bases, with 14 bases separating them. CDR3 region: CASSPQTGYNEKLFF. The CDR3 nucleotides read TGTGCCAGCAGCCCCCAGACAGGCTATAATGAAAAACTGTTTTTT.

In its sample, this clone was seen a few times. The chain uses TRBV5-4 and TRBJ2-1; 7 bases agree with TRBD1. Per the germline V gene, CDR1 is SGHNT and CDR2 is YYREEE (reference sequence). CDR3 length: 17 residues. The J segment lost 4 bases and the V segment lost 4 bases, leaving 14 bases of the junction unmatched. The CDR3 spells CASSPPRTGFPYNEQFF. CDR3 in DNA: TGTGCCAGCAGCCCACCTAGGACAGGTTTTCCTTACAATGAGCAGTTCTTC.

This clone was observed a handful of times. The V call is TRBV6-5, the J call TRBJ2-2; 8 nucleotides line up with TRBD2. The ends lost 4 bases at V and 11 bases at J; junction bases unmatched: 6. The CDR3 is 13 residues long. Looked up from germline, CDR1 is MNHEY and CDR2 is SVGAGI. The CDR3 loop reads CASSSGLGLELFF. The CDR3 bases are TGTGCCAGCAGTTCGGGACTAGGTTTAGAGCTGTTTTTT.

This clone was found a few times. The chain joins TRBV18 to TRBJ2-1; 10 nucleotides line up with TRBD2. The J segment lost 9 bases and the V segment lost 3 bases, leaving 11 bases of the junction unmatched. This CDR3 has 16 amino acids. Germline CDR1 KGHSH, CDR2 LQKENI. Written as DNA, the CDR3 is TGTGCCAGCTCACCTATTGGGACTAGCGCCCTCGGTGAGCAGTTCTTC. Amino acid sequence: CASSPIGTSALGEQFF.